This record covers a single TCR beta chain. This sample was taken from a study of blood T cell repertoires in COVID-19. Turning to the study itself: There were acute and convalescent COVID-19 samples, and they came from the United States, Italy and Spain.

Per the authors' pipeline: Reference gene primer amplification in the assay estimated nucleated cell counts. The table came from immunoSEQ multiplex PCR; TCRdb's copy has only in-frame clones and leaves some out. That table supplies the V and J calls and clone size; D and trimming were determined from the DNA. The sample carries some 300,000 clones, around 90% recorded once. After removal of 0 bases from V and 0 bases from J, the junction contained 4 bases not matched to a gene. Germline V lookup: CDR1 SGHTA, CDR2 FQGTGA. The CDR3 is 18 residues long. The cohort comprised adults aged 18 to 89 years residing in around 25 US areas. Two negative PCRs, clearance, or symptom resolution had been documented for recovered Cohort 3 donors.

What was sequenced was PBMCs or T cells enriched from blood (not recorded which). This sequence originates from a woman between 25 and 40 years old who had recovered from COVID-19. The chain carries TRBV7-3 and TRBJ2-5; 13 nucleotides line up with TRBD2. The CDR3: CASSLTGTSGAYQETQYF. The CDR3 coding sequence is TGTGCCAGCAGCTTAACGGGGACTAGCGGGGCGTACCAAGAGACCCAGTACTTC.